The clone carrying this T cell receptor (beta chain) was detected only a few times. These data belong to a study of tumour-infiltrating T cells in Burkitt lymphoma. Study-wide background: Overall and progression-free survival were predicted by productive clonality.

The data were produced by immunoSEQ multiplex PCR, yet TCRdb's version contains in-frame clones alone and is incomplete. Here the sample spans about 14,000 clones, 30% being singletons. The germline CDR1 and CDR2 sequences are MDHEN and SYDVKM. This CDR3 is 14 amino acids long. V gave up 9 bases and J gave up 0 bases; unmatched junction bases: 8. Sequencing was carried out using tumor tissue. The TCR comes from a human donor with diffuse large B-cell lymphoma. This chain connects TRBV28 to TRBJ2-7; 7 bases line up with TRBD2. The CDR3 protein is CASKLASASYEQYF. The CDR3 DNA reads TGTGCCAGTAAACTAGCGTCAGCCTCCTACGAGCAGTACTTC. The full variable domain, completed using reference TRBV28 and TRBJ2-7, is DVKVTQSSRYLVKRTGEKVFLECVQDMDHENMFWYRQDPGLGLRLIYFSYDVKMKEKGDIPEGYSVSREKKERFSLILESASTNQTSMYLCASKLASASYEQYFGPGTRLTVT.